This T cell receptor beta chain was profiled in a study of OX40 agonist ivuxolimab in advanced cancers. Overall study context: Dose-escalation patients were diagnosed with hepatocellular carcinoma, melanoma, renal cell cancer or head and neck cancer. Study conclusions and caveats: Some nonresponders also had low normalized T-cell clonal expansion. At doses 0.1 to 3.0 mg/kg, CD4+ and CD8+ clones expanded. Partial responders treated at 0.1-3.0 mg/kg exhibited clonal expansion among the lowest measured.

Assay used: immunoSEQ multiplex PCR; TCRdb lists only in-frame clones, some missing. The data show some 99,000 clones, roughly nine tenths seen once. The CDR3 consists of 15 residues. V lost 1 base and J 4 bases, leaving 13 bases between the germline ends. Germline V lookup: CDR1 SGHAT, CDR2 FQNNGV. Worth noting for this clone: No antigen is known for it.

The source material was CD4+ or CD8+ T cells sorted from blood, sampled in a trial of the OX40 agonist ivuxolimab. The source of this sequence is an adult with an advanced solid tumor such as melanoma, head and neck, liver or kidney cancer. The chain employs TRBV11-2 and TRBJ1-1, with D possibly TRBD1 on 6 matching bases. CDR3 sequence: CASSLGTGIGTEAFF. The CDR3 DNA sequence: TGTGCCAGCAGCTTAGGTACAGGGATAGGCACTGAAGCTTTCTTT.